The source of this T cell receptor beta chain is a study of CD8 T cells in Susac syndrome. TCR beta sequencing covered blood CD8+ and CD4+ T cells. TEMRA cells were FACS-enriched, while CD8+ and CD4+ T cells were negatively isolated. CDR3 length equals 15 residues. After removal of 5 bases from V and 5 bases from J, the junction contained 10 bases not matched to a gene. Germline loops: CDR1 SGHTA, CDR2 FQGNSA. RNA totalling roughly 0.5 to 1 ug underwent reverse transcription with random hexamers. Across 54 Vbeta and 13 Jbeta, TCR beta CDR3 was amplified with immunoSEQ multiplex PCR. TCRdb fed the immunoSEQ multiplex PCR reads into MiXCR, producing one record per CDR3 protein. The table includes approximately 120,000 distinct CDR3 sequences, about 96% detected once.

The genes are TRBV7-2 and TRBJ2-5, with TRBD1 identical over 8 bases. Sequencing used CD4+ T cells from PBMCs. This sequence was found in a human donor in good health. CDR3 nucleotides: TGTGCCAGCAGCCCCAGGGGGCGCGATAGCGAGACCCAGTACTTC. Translated: CASSPRGRDSETQYF.